The 10 T cell receptor beta chains given below trace back to one sample, sequenced in a study of Ad26.COV2.S vaccination and SARS-CoV-2 variants. The table came from immunoSEQ multiplex PCR; TCRdb's copy has only in-frame clones and leaves some out. The sample lists roughly 380,000 clones; 80% to 90% were seen once. Treatment specified: some 19 received Ad26.COV2.S at low or high dose, single or two shots; about 5 received placebo; per-sample allocation not given. Day 63 after the first injection of vaccine or placebo was the sampling time. The specimen comprised peripheral blood, sampled in a trial of Ad26.COV2.S vaccine versus placebo. These receptors originate from a person between 18 and 65 years old who received the Ad26.COV2.S COVID-19 vaccine or a placebo.

The V and J genes are TRBV6-2 or TRBV6-3 and TRBJ2-7; a possible D gene is TRBD1 (5 bases). The V gene lost 4 bases and the J gene lost 2 bases, with 9 bases spanning the gap. This CDR3 comprises 13 residues. The germline V gene has CDR1 MNHEY and CDR2 SVGEGT. In DNA, the CDR3 is TGTGCCAGCAGTTTCGGCAGGGCCTACGAGCAGTACTTC. Translated, it gives CASSFGRAYEQYF.

The rearrangement uses TRBV9 and TRBJ1-1; TRBD1 aligns across 8 bases. The V gene's germline CDR1 is SGDLS and CDR2 YYNGEE. J gave up 6 bases and V 4 bases, and 8 bases lay outside the gene matches. This CDR3 is 14 amino acids long. CDR3 nucleotide sequence: TGTGCCAGCAGCCCCGGACAGGGCTTATCTGAAGCTTTCTTT. This gives the protein CASSPGQGLSEAFF.

CDR3 sequence (DNA): TGTGCCTGGAGTCGGGATCGGACAGGGGGGACTGAAGCTTTCTTT. Translation: CAWSRDRTGGTEAFF. The chain employs TRBV30 and TRBJ1-1; 10 bases are a match to TRBD1. This CDR3 comprises 15 residues. The V segment lost 2 bases and the J segment 5 bases; nucleotides outside the gene matches: 8. Per the germline V gene, CDR1 is GTSNPN and CDR2 is SVGIG (reference sequence).

The rearrangement links TRBV12-3 or TRBV12-4 to TRBJ2-7, with D hard to call. The CDR3 has 12 residues. Trimming took 4 bases from V and 5 from J, leaving 9 bases between them. CDR3 coding DNA: TGTGCCAGCAGTTGGAGTTCTCACGAGCAGTACTTC. This codes for CASSWSSHEQYF.

CDR3 protein: CAWSPQGVAEAFF. The CDR3, as DNA: TGTGCCTGGAGCCCACAGGGGGTCGCTGAAGCTTTCTTT. The J gene is TRBJ1-1, the V gene TRBV30, with 8 nucleotides matching TRBD1. Germline V lookup: CDR1 GTSNPN, CDR2 SVGIG (reference sequence). V lost 3 bases to trimming and J lost 6 bases; unmatched junction nucleotides: 6. CDR3 length: 13 amino acids.

In this sample, this clone turned up a few times. The rearrangement links TRBV30 to TRBJ1-5, with 7 bases aligning to TRBD1. J lost 9 bases, V lost 1 base, and 15 bases had no gene match. The V gene's germline CDR1 is GTSNPN and CDR2 SVGIG (reference sequence). The CDR3 sequence is 16 residues long. The CDR3 nucleotides are TGTGCCTGGAGTGCTCCTAGGACAGGCCACGGGCGGCCCCAGCATTTT. Translated, it gives CAWSAPRTGHGRPQHF. The entire variable domain, with the rest obtained from reference TRBV30 and TRBJ1-5, is as follows: SQTIHQWPATLVQPVGSPLSLECTVEGTSNPNLYWYRQAAGRGLQLLFYSVGIGQISSEVPQNLSASRPQDRQFILSSKKLLLSDSGFYLCAWSAPRTGHGRPQHFGDGTRLSIL.

CDR3 sequence reads: CASSRRTIQETQYF. CDR3 nucleotides: TGTGCCAGCAGCCGCCGCACGATCCAAGAGACCCAGTACTTC. V is TRBV11-1 and J is TRBJ2-5; no definite D call. Trimming stripped 5 bases from V and 1 base from J, with 11 bases between. Germline-derived CDR1 and CDR2 are SGHAT and FQDESV (reference sequence). The CDR3 totals 14 residues.

The chain employs TRBV5-1 and TRBJ2-7, with D possibly TRBD1 on 6 matching bases. Trimming stripped 1 base from V and 5 bases from J, with 10 bases between. The CDR3 extends over 13 amino acids. Germline CDR1 reads SGHRS; CDR2 reads YFSETQ. The CDR3 sequence is CASSLNGGNEQYF. CDR3 nucleotides: TGCGCCAGCAGCTTGAATGGGGGCAACGAGCAGTACTTC.

V and J are TRBV29-1 and TRBJ2-1, with 12 bases matching TRBD2. V shed 8 bases, J shed 9 bases, and the junction held 8 bases outside the gene matches. CDR3 length: 13 amino acids. Germline CDR1 and CDR2: SQVTM and ANQGSEA. The CDR3 reads CSYTSGGYREQFF. The CDR3 DNA follows: TGCAGCTATACTAGCGGGGGGTATCGTGAGCAGTTCTTC.

The chain links TRBV30 to TRBJ1-5, with no clear D. Trimming removed 0 bases at V and 0 bases at J, with 6 bases between. This CDR3 is 14 amino acids long. CDR1 is GTSNPN and CDR2 is SVGIG in the germline V gene (reference sequence). The DNA for the CDR3 is TGTGCCTGGAGTGTACTCGGTAGCAATCAGCCCCAGCATTTT. This encodes CAWSVLGSNQPQHF.